This record concerns one T cell receptor (beta chain) sequence. In this sample, this clonotype turned up many times. This clone's antigen is unknown. Qualities for individual bases were not recorded, and no much larger clone is one base off. This sample is part of a study of regulatory T cells in long-lasting Graves disease (dated by TCRdb to 2020 to 2023). With respect to the entire study: Patients with newly diagnosed Graves' disease had been on antithyroid drugs for under 3 months. TCR sequencing covered approximately 13 persistent and roughly 20 newly diagnosed Graves' disease patients, some 33 samples in total. The study was conducted in China and was registered as a clinical trial. This study used TCR sequencing and RNA sequencing of peripheral blood to compare persistent Graves' disease patients against newly diagnosed Graves' disease patients.

Results the study describes overall, beyond this receptor: Because the primary lesion, thyroid tissue, could not be accessed, the study looked at peripheral blood alone. TRBV28, TRBJ1-2 and TRBJ2-5 were preferentially used in persistent disease, while TRBV20-1 and TRBJ2-1 were favored in newly diagnosed disease. Persistent patients shared more public clonotypes among themselves (around 3,000) than newly diagnosed patients did (about 970). The authors acknowledged the small sample size as a limitation that may reduce accuracy. Persistent Graves' disease patients showed lower TCR Shannon entropy and fewer highly expanded clones than newly diagnosed patients, suggesting clonal expansion. Only the TCR beta chain was sequenced and analyzed.

This specimen's time point label, interpreted: newly diagnosed GD, antithyroid drugs for less than 3 months. For both TCR sequencing and RNA sequencing, RNA was extracted from PBMCs using TRIzol. The diagnosis of Graves' disease was made according to American Thyroid Association guidelines. The patients came from an endocrinology department in Xi'an, China. Each patient gave approximately 8.8 milliliters of peripheral blood, collected in an EDTA anticoagulant tube. Ficoll Paque Plus density gradient separation was used to isolate PBMCs, and no additional T cell sorting was done. An Agilent 2100 Bioanalyzer and agarose gel were used to check RNA quality, while a NanoDrop 2000 measured RNA concentration. Library creation used multiplex PCR. Sequenced on an Illumina HiSeq 4000. iRepertoire HTBI primers and Arm-PCR amplification of CDR3 regions were used to construct TCR beta libraries. Gel purification was performed on PCR products prior to sequencing. The authors processed their data as follows. Gene usage analysis of CDR3 amino acid clonotypes used the 62 TRBV and more than 13 TRBJ segments found across samples. COPE and FqMerger were used to merge filtered high-quality paired reads into contigs. Contigs were aligned with BLAST to IMGT TRBV, TRBD and TRBJ reference genes, and CDR3 was defined per IMGT. Highly expanded clones were defined as clonotypes with a frequency above 0.1%. Repertoire diversity was measured by Shannon entropy, and V-J evenness by the Gini coefficient. Clonotypes shared by more than one individual were considered public. In-frame beta chains were kept once TCRdb had trimmed the public reads at Q25 with fastp and called clones with MiXCR. Rows matching on CDR3 protein sequence are summarized as one entry with the most common DNA and genes. Here the V and J calls rest on TCRdb's processing, not on the authors' analysis. The sample table records hundreds of thousands of distinct CDR3 sequences; over 15% of these occur just once. Roughly 29% of the sample goes to the ten largest clones.

CDR1 and CDR2, per the germline V gene (reference sequence), are DFQATT and SNEGSKA. The CDR3 sequence holds 14 residues, the cysteine and phenylalanine included. Kept here is only the CDR3 DNA, which spans 42 bases and is read in frame from base 1. V drops 6 bases and J drops 0 bases, leaving 14 bases in between. The sample was also reused in another study, on T cells in Graves' hyperthyroidism and ophthalmopathy. As noted in the second study: Graves' hyperthyroidism was defined as stable when no progression to ophthalmopathy occurred over 18 months of follow-up. Hyperthyroidism patients were aged 18 to 65 years and newly diagnosed, with disease duration of less than 2 months. Patients with uncontrolled infections, other autoimmune diseases, pregnancy or lactation were excluded. Diagnoses were established on the basis of clinical symptoms, serum thyroxine and TRAb, thyroid ultrasound, and orbital computed tomography. The first round of RT-PCR for the TCR CDR3 was performed with the HTBI primer set and the Qiagen OneStep RT-PCR kit. Most expanded thyroid clonotypes (frequency above 0.001) were also found in blood, which suggests that blood repertoires may mirror thyroid immune responses. In cross-validation, a model built on a 13 V-J signature told ophthalmopathy apart from stable hyperthyroidism with over 85% sensitivity and roughly 81% specificity, and in testing the same model reached 80%/75%. During validation, the model predicted progression to ophthalmopathy a median of around 7 months ahead of onset, with around 71% sensitivity and roughly 75% specificity. A discovery cohort of approximately 97 patients, approximately 45 with Graves' ophthalmopathy and fewer than 65 with stable Graves' hyperthyroidism, was used to find distinguishing TCR V-J signatures. Whether ophthalmopathy could be predicted prospectively was tested in an independent validation cohort made up of approximately 19 hyperthyroidism patients plus 17 patients who later progressed to ophthalmopathy. The 100 discovery patients were randomly divided into training and test sets at a 7:3 ratio. Thyroid tissue and blood T-cell repertoires from about six Graves' hyperthyroidism patients were also compared in the study. After blood sampling, hyperthyroidism patients were treated with methimazole at a starting dose of 30 mg daily, and ophthalmopathy patients were treated with high-dose intravenous methylprednisolone. Libraries were constructed in a second round of multiplex PCR, after which size selection and purification were carried out. Sequencing of the libraries was done on an Illumina HiSeq2000 using paired-end 100 bp reads. SOAPnuke was used to process the raw data, throwing out any read that contained adapters or uncalled bases, had a mean Phred below 15, or lacked an exact constant-primer or identifier match. COPE v1.2.5 was used to merge high-quality paired reads, and clonotypes were defined as unique nucleotide sequences. Clonotypes were aligned to IMGT TRBV, TRBD and TRBJ reference segments using MiTCR v1.1. The analysis was restricted to V-J combinations with a frequency above 0.0001, which together covered around 99% of the repertoires. The TCS score was defined as the ratio of F50 (clonal expansion) to E x V (chaos), calculated using BLOSUM62-based TCRdist between CDR3 peptides within each V-J. Welch's t-statistics and random forest reduced approximately 520 V-J features to under 15, which were used in a naive Bayes classifier (R e1071). Sample size was not statistically predetermined, and investigators were not blinded to group allocation. According to the paper, TCR Vbeta CDR3 sequencing was carried out on approximately 140 peripheral blood samples, which came from 40 to 45 ophthalmopathy, 75 to 80 hyperthyroidism and approximately 17 progressor patients.

The TCR originated in a man aged 40-55 years with Graves disease. Donor details come from another sample of the same person, matched by shared clones. The sample here was peripheral blood mononuclear cells (PBMCs), taken at new diagnosis, from a patient treated with antithyroid drugs. The V and J segments used are TRBV20-1 and TRBJ2-5, and possibly TRBD1, on 5 matching bases. The DNA sequence is as follows: TGCAGTGCCCCCACACGGACAAACCAAGAGACCCAGTACTTC. This gives the protein CSAPTRTNQETQYF.